The clone carrying this TCR beta chain occurred many times. What it recognizes is unknown. From the second PCR step, alpha and beta chains were amplified apart. Cells stained for CD3, CD4, CD8, CD45RA, CD27 and viability were sorted into four CD45RA/CD27 subsets. An equimolar mix of two oligonucleotides served as the beta constant-region primer for TRBC1 and TRBC2. Ligated cDNA was amplified by four rounds of PCR with nested alpha and beta constant-region primers and SP2. TCRdb re-derived calls from the UMI-ligation and nested PCR reads in MiXCR, one entry per CDR3 protein. The profile covers about 150,000 distinct CDR3 sequences, with under 25% appearing a single time and 0.095% to 0.12% taken by the ten largest. These data belong to a study of naive and memory T cell subsets. Study-wide results and limits: In CD4 and CD8 cells, diversity dropped from naive through EMRA. Over 95% of naive TCR sequences appeared only once, unlike memory subsets. Especially in CD8 cells, naive repertoires contained a few larger clonotypes, possibly CD45RA-re-expressing memory cells.

CDR1 and CDR2 from the germline V gene are DFQATT and SNEGSKA (reference sequence). The CDR3 runs to 11 residues. Deletions cut 6 bases from V and 11 bases from J, with 17 bases between. The sequence was obtained from a human donor in good health. The specimen sequenced was naive CD4+ T cells from blood. The V and J genes are TRBV20-1 and TRBJ2-7; the D is unclear. CDR3 loop: CSAKGSGREYF. In DNA, the CDR3 is TGCAGTGCCAAGGGCTCGGGTCGGGAGTACTTC.